A single sample is the source of the 21 T cell receptor beta chains below, sequenced in a study of T cells in Graves' hyperthyroidism and ophthalmopathy. RNA transcripts provided the source from which TCR beta CDR3 regions were amplified. With the HTBI primer set, the TCR CDR3 went through a first round of RT-PCR. TCRdb independently ran MiXCR on the multiplex PCR reads; one entry per CDR3 protein. The sample carries hundreds of thousands of distinct CDR3 sequences, roughly 37% recorded once. The sequenced sample consisted of blood. The source of these receptors is a man younger than 35 with Graves' hyperthyroidism.

Concerning this clonotype itself: A read error may explain this, as a much larger clone is one base away. The chain uses TRBV2 and TRBJ1-6, with D unclear. V was clipped by 4 bases and J by 6 bases, with 7 bases between them. Germline loops: CDR1 SNHLY, CDR2 FYNNEI. The CDR3 has 13 residues. The CDR3, as DNA: TGTGCCAGCAGTGCAGAGTTTAATTCACCCCTCCACTTT. This gives the protein CASSAEFNSPLHF.

To note about this clonotype: Relative to the germline gene, one junction end is altered; a read error may explain this. The CDR3 sequence: CSAREAGLGNQSQHF. The CDR3 nucleotides read TGCAGTGCTAGAGAGGCCGGACTTGGCAATCAGTCCCAGCATTTT. The chain employs TRBV20-1 and TRBJ1-5, with D unclear. Germline V lookup: CDR1 DFQATT, CDR2 SNEGSKA (reference sequence). The CDR3 has 15 amino acids.

Worth noting for this clonotype: Given the absence of the conserved phenylalanine or tryptophan at the CDR3 end, a read error is likely. It is unclear where the CDR3 begins or ends on the DNA, so no DNA is shown, and the CDR3 is as TCRdb lists it. V is TRBV12-3 or TRBV12-4 and J is TRBJ2-7; TRBD2 is taken as the D call from the table, unchecked against the DNA. The CDR3 adds up to 12 amino acids, both ends counted. CDR3 sequence: CASSLNSGALYL.

This sequence joins TRBV10-3 and TRBJ1-1; TRBD1 aligns across 8 bases. This CDR3 has 14 amino acids. Germline trimming cut 5 bases from V and 3 bases from J; bases unmatched to any gene: 5. Germline CDR1 and CDR2: ENHRY and SYGVKD. The CDR3 is CAISLQGVDTEAFF. In DNA form, the CDR3 reads TGTGCCATCAGTCTACAGGGGGTAGACACTGAAGCTTTCTTT.

This clonotype was observed a few times. The chain links TRBV5-1 to TRBJ2-7; 11 positions match TRBD2. This CDR3 spans 17 amino acids. The germline gives CDR1 SGHRS, CDR2 YFSETQ. The junction had 10 bases not matched to a gene; V was cut back by 0 bases and J by 5 bases. In DNA, the CDR3 is TGCGCCAGCAGCTTGGTCAAGGTAGCGGGAGGGCTCCACGAGCAGTACTTC. Amino acids: CASSLVKVAGGLHEQYF. Together with reference TRBV5-1 and TRBJ2-7, the CDR3 gives the full variable domain: KAGVTQTPRYLIKTRGQQVTLSCSPISGHRSVSWYQQTPGQGLQFLFEYFSETQRNKGNFPGRFSGRQFSNSRSEMNVSTLELGDSALYLCASSLVKVAGGLHEQYFGPGTRLTVT.

This clonotype has ten or more counts. The chain uses TRBV5-1 and TRBJ2-7; unclear D gene. The germline CDR1 and CDR2 sequences are SGHRS and YFSETQ. The CDR3 is 12 residues long. V was pared by 2 bases and J by 3 bases, with 6 bases between. CDR3 bases: TGCGCCAGCAGCTTTAACGGCTACGAGCAGTACTTC. Its translation: CASSFNGYEQYF.

This clonotype was picked up many times. V gene TRBV7-8 combines with J gene TRBJ2-7; 9 nucleotides agree with TRBD2. The CDR3 consists of 15 residues. Germline V gene sequence: CDR1 SGHVS, CDR2 FQNEAQ. With 6 bases clipped from V and 7 bases from J, the junction kept 13 bases outside the gene matches. The CDR3 protein is CASRPLAGPTSEQYF. The CDR3, as DNA: TGTGCCAGCAGGCCTCTAGCGGGACCTACGTCGGAGCAGTACTTC.

This clonotype was picked up many times. The junction differs from germline at one of its ends, possibly a read error. V usage is TRBV7-2 and J usage is TRBJ2-5, with 11 positions matching TRBD2. CDR1 SGHTA and CDR2 FQGNSA come from the germline V gene. CDR3 size: 15 residues. The CDR3 loop reads CASRLAGGPRETQYF. The CDR3 DNA sequence: TGTGCCAGCAGGTTAGCGGGAGGGCCGCGAGAGACCCAGTACTTC.

This clonotype was counted a few times. The rearrangement uses TRBV6-5 and TRBJ2-5; 8 bases align to TRBD2. The CDR3 is made up of 15 amino acids. Germline trimming cut 5 bases from V and 0 bases from J; bases unmatched to any gene: 5. From germline, CDR1 is MNHEY and CDR2 SVGAGI. The CDR3 loop is CASSPGGGYQETQYF. CDR3 nucleotides: TGTGCCAGCAGTCCCGGGGGGGGGTACCAAGAGACCCAGTACTTC.

The rearrangement joins TRBV29-1 to TRBJ2-5; TRBD2 aligns across 7 bases. The CDR3 is 12 residues long. V dropped 3 bases and J dropped 5; count of bases not matched to a gene: 3. In germline, CDR1 is SQVTM, CDR2 ANQGSEA. The CDR3 bases are TGCAGCGTTGAGGCGGGAGCGGAGACCCAGTACTTC. It is translated as CSVEAGAETQYF.

This rearrangement joins TRBV29-1 to TRBJ2-5, with D tentatively TRBD1 (5 bases). The CDR3 spans 13 residues. V was shortened by 7 bases and J by 5 bases, with 17 bases between the two germline ends. Germline V gene data show CDR1 as SQVTM and CDR2 as ANQGSEA. The CDR3 nucleotides are TGCAGCGGGGGTTGGGGCACCGGGGAGACCCAGTACTTC. It codes for CSGGWGTGETQYF.

In its sample, this clonotype was seen a few times. Sequence at one end of the junction differs from germline and may be a read error. The V gene is TRBV12-3 or TRBV12-4, the J gene TRBJ1-1; no clear D gene. The CDR3 runs 13 residues. The CDR3 DNA sequence: TGTGCCAGCACTTTACTCGTAAACACTGAAGCTTTCTTT. Residues: CASTLLVNTEAFF.

Concerning this clonotype: An end of the junction does not agree with germline; a read error may underlie this. The chain carries TRBV7-7 and TRBJ2-3, with D possibly matching TRBD2 (5 bases). Germline CDR1 reads SSHAT; CDR2 reads FNYEAQ (reference sequence). The CDR3 runs 13 residues. The CDR3 DNA is TGTGCTAGCAGCTTGGACCGGGGAAATACGCAGTATTTT. This gives the protein CASSLDRGNTQYF.

At least ten counts were recorded for this clonotype. The rearrangement links TRBV12-3 or TRBV12-4 to TRBJ1-5; D unclear. Trimming left V 6 bases short and J 6 bases short, with 15 bases between. This CDR3 contains 14 residues. The CDR3 loop is CASSTASEGQPQHF. Here the CDR3 DNA reads TGTGCCAGCAGCACCGCCTCAGAGGGTCAGCCCCAGCATTTT.

There are many counts of this clonotype. The chain combines TRBV19 with TRBJ1-5, with a tentative D call TRBD1 (5 bases). V lost 5 bases and J 3 bases, leaving 11 bases between the germline ends. The CDR3 spans 14 residues. Germline V gene data show CDR1 as LNHDA and CDR2 as SQIVND (reference sequence). Written as DNA, the CDR3 is TGTGCCAGTAGTCGCGGCAGGGTCAATCAGCCCCAGCATTTT. Translating it yields CASSRGRVNQPQHF.

The gene calls are TRBV12-3 or TRBV12-4 and TRBJ2-5; 9 bases match TRBD1. This CDR3 contains 16 residues. With 4 bases clipped from V and 5 bases from J, the junction kept 11 bases outside the gene matches. The DNA for the CDR3 is TGTGCCAGCAGTTACGCGGGACAGGGAGTTTCGGAGACCCAGTACTTC. Its translation is CASSYAGQGVSETQYF.

The CDR3 region has the DNA TGTGCCAGCAGTTATTTAAGCGGCTACGAGCAGTACTTC. Its protein is CASSYLSGYEQYF. V usage is TRBV6-6 and J usage is TRBJ2-7; maybe TRBD2 (5 bases). The CDR3 consists of 13 residues. V lost 3 bases, J lost 3 bases, and 9 bases lay in between. The germline V gene encodes CDR1 MNHNY and CDR2 SVGAGI (reference sequence).

This clonotype was recorded a few times. A read error may account for a junction end that differs from germline. V gene TRBV7-7 combines with J gene TRBJ2-5, with TRBD1 identical over 8 bases. The CDR3 runs to 15 residues. CDR1 and CDR2 from the germline V gene are SSHAT and FNYEAQ (reference sequence). The CDR3 region has the DNA TGTGCTAGCAGTCGCTCGCAGGGGGCCGAGGTGACCCAGTACTTC. This sequence encodes CASSRSQGAEVTQYF.

This clonotype was recorded once. The chain links TRBV29-1 to TRBJ1-1, with D hard to call. Trimming pared 6 bases from V and 2 bases from J, leaving 10 bases between. CDR1 and CDR2 from the germline V gene are SQVTM and ANQGSEA. CDR3 length equals 12 residues. CDR3 loop: CSVESINTEAFF. DNA for the CDR3: TGCAGCGTAGAGTCTATTAACACTGAAGCTTTCTTT.

This clonotype was seen at least ten times. The rearrangement links TRBV2 to TRBJ2-5, with D possibly matching TRBD2 (5 bases). Deletions cut 7 bases from V and 1 base from J, with 13 bases between. Germline CDR1 is SNHLY and CDR2 is FYNNEI. There are 14 residues in the CDR3. The chain's CDR3 is CASILSSGQETQYF. The CDR3 DNA follows: TGTGCCAGCATTCTTTCGAGCGGCCAAGAGACCCAGTACTTC.

Ten or more counts support this clonotype. V gene TRBV19 combines with J gene TRBJ1-1; D perhaps matches TRBD1 (6 bases). This CDR3 has 14 amino acids. V lost 7 bases and J 0 bases, leaving 12 bases between the germline ends. Per the germline V gene, CDR1 is LNHDA and CDR2 is SQIVND (reference sequence). The CDR3 reads CASTPGGMNTEAFF. The DNA of the CDR3 is TGTGCCAGTACACCGGGGGGCATGAACACTGAAGCTTTCTTT.